The 4 T cell receptor beta chains in this list originate from one sample, sequenced in a study of T cell repertoires in cytomegalovirus infection. Each CDR3 protein is one row after TCRdb ran MiXCR on the reads. The table includes 450,000 to 550,000 distinct CDR3 sequences, approximately 15% detected once. The sequenced sample consisted of CD8+ T cells from PBMCs. These receptor sequences come from a human donor in good health (CMV status not recorded). Some clones in this sample may be carry-over from other donors' samples.

Ten or more counts support this clonotype. The rearrangement links TRBV19 to TRBJ1-5; D not resolved. The CDR3 is made up of 15 amino acids. V was cut by 2 bases and J by 5 bases, with 13 bases left in between. Germline lookup yields CDR1 LNHDA and CDR2 SQIVND (reference sequence). In DNA form, the CDR3 reads TGTGCCAGTAGTATACCCGATATGGGTCATCAGCCCCAGCATTTT. Protein product: CASSIPDMGHQPQHF.

This clonotype was picked up a small number of times. The rearrangement joins TRBV10-2 to TRBJ1-1, with no clear D. Germline V lookup: CDR1 WSHSY, CDR2 SAAADI. The CDR3 sequence is 15 residues long. The V end was cut by 4 bases, the J end by 6 bases, with 18 bases between. The CDR3 loop is CASSGVVSSNPEAFF. CDR3 in DNA: TGCGCCAGCAGTGGGGTCGTCAGTTCCAACCCTGAAGCTTTCTTT.

This sequence joins TRBV19 and TRBJ1-6, with D possibly matching TRBD1 (6 bases). The CDR3 totals 17 residues. Germline-derived CDR1 and CDR2 are LNHDA and SQIVND (reference sequence). V was cut by 7 bases and J by 0 bases, with 16 bases left in between. The CDR3 spells CASNHPLDSSYNSPLHF. The CDR3 DNA sequence: TGTGCCAGTAACCATCCCTTGGACAGCTCCTATAATTCACCCCTCCACTTT.

This clonotype has ten or more counts. The CDR3 DNA reads as TGTGCCAGCAGCCCCTCGGGGGGGCGCGATCGCGCTGAAGCTTTCTTT. Its translation is CASSPSGGRDRAEAFF. The V gene is TRBV7-9, the J gene TRBJ1-1; the D gene is possibly TRBD1 (6 bases). CDR1 is SEHNR and CDR2 is FQNEAQ in the germline V gene (reference sequence). Trimming removed 5 bases from V and 6 bases from J, with 22 bases in between. The CDR3 spans 16 residues.